The 12 T cell receptor beta chains presented below share a single source sample, sequenced in a study of CD8 T cells in Susac syndrome. About 0.5 to 1 ug RNA was reverse transcribed with random hexamers. MiXCR, run by TCRdb on the immunoSEQ multiplex PCR reads, gives a single entry per CDR3 protein. The table lists 180,000 or so distinct CDR3 sequences, about 93% of them singletons, with 0.099% in the top ten. The sequenced sample was CD4+ T cells from PBMCs. The receptors here all came from a human donor with Susac syndrome.

This chain links TRBV5-1 with TRBJ1-5, with D tentatively TRBD1 (5 bases). Trimming stripped 4 bases from V and 4 bases from J, with 9 bases between. The germline gives CDR1 SGHRS, CDR2 YFSETQ. The CDR3 extends over 13 amino acids. In DNA form, the CDR3 reads TGCGCCAGCAGCCGCGACAGAAATCAGCCCCAGCATTTT. Translating it yields CASSRDRNQPQHF.

The chain links TRBV30 to TRBJ2-1; D not certain. The germline CDR1 and CDR2 sequences are GTSNPN and SVGIG (reference sequence). Trimming pared 0 bases from V and 4 bases from J, leaving 13 bases between. The CDR3 length is 15 residues. CDR3 in amino acids: CAWSVRAHGYNEQFF. The CDR3 DNA reads TGTGCCTGGAGTGTACGAGCGCACGGGTACAATGAGCAGTTCTTC.

The chain recombines TRBV11-2 with TRBJ2-7, with 7 bases fitting TRBD1. The CDR3 is made up of 14 amino acids. After removal of 3 bases from V and 6 bases from J, the junction contained 8 bases not matched to a gene. Germline lookup yields CDR1 SGHAT and CDR2 FQNNGV. CDR3 bases: TGTGCCAGCAGCTTCACCGGGACAGCCTCCGAGCAGTACTTC. Amino acid sequence: CASSFTGTASEQYF.

The rearrangement uses TRBV29-1 and TRBJ1-2; D not certain. V dropped 6 bases and J dropped 4 bases, with 9 bases sitting between them. The CDR3 loop spans 11 amino acids. Per germline, CDR1 SQVTM and CDR2 ANQGSEA. The CDR3 DNA is TGCAGCGTCGCGCGCTCCTATGGCTACACCTTC. As protein: CSVARSYGYTF.

The chain carries TRBV13 and TRBJ1-4; no reliable D call. Trimming took off 0 bases at V and 6 bases at J, with 8 bases between the two ends. This CDR3 spans 14 amino acids. Germline V CDR1 and CDR2: PRHDT, FYEKMQ (reference sequence). CDR3 DNA sequence: TGTGCCAGCAGCTTAGGAGGGCGTGATGAAAAACTGTTTTTT. Amino acid sequence: CASSLGGRDEKLFF.

V usage is TRBV29-1 and J usage is TRBJ1-2; the match to TRBD1 covers 11 bases. J lost 6 bases, V lost 6 bases, and 3 bases had no gene match. The CDR3 sequence is 12 residues long. Per germline, CDR1 SQVTM and CDR2 ANQGSEA. The CDR3 sequence: CSVGQGADGYTF. The CDR3 DNA sequence: TGCAGCGTCGGACAGGGGGCGGATGGCTACACCTTC.

The chain is built from TRBV6-2 or TRBV6-3 and TRBJ2-1, with 7 bases lining up with TRBD2. Germline assignment: CDR1 MNHEY and CDR2 SVGEGT. The ends lost 5 bases at V and 3 bases at J; junction bases unmatched: 10. This CDR3 spans 16 amino acids. CDR3 coding DNA: TGTGCCAGCAGTGACCAACTAGCGTCCAACTACAATGAGCAGTTCTTC. Amino acid sequence: CASSDQLASNYNEQFF.

This chain connects TRBV5-1 to TRBJ2-3, with 7 bases fitting TRBD2. The CDR3 spans 13 residues. Trimming cost V 4 bases and J 6 bases; bases outside gene matches: 5. CDR1 and CDR2 from the germline V gene are SGHRS and YFSETQ. CDR3 bases: TGCGCCAGCAGCCCGGGGACTATCGATACGCAGTATTTT. Translation gives CASSPGTIDTQYF.

CDR3 region: CSGGLETQYF. CDR3 sequence (DNA): TGCAGCGGGGGGCTCGAGACCCAGTACTTC. This rearrangement joins TRBV29-1 to TRBJ2-5, with D possibly matching TRBD1 (6 bases). The V gene lost 7 bases and the J gene lost 5 bases, with 8 bases spanning the gap. This CDR3 contains 10 residues. Germline V gene sequence: CDR1 SQVTM, CDR2 ANQGSEA.

This clonotype came up once. V gene TRBV11-2 combines with J gene TRBJ2-3; D unclear. Deletions cut 5 bases from V and 5 bases from J, with 8 bases between. Per the germline V gene, CDR1 is SGHAT and CDR2 is FQNNGV. The CDR3 length is 12 residues. CDR3 protein: CASSELGDTQYF. The CDR3 coding sequence is TGTGCCAGCAGCGAGTTGGGAGATACGCAGTATTTT.

V gene TRBV29-1 combines with J gene TRBJ1-1; D call uncertain. The CDR3 contains 14 residues. The germline V and J ends were trimmed by 1 base and 0 bases, with 9 bases remaining between them. CDR1 and CDR2 from the germline V gene are SQVTM and ANQGSEA. The CDR3 loop is CSVEGLRVNTEAFF. The CDR3 nucleotides are TGCAGCGTTGAAGGTCTGAGGGTGAACACTGAAGCTTTCTTT.

This chain joins TRBV30 and TRBJ2-1, with TRBD2 identical over 12 bases. The CDR3 is 16 residues long. V dropped 2 bases and J dropped 9; count of bases not matched to a gene: 11. Germline CDR1 GTSNPN, CDR2 SVGIG (reference sequence). CDR3 residues: CAWSRTLAGGPSEQFF. DNA of the CDR3: TGTGCCTGGAGTCGAACCCTAGCGGGAGGGCCCTCTGAGCAGTTCTTC.